Listed below are T cell receptor beta chains from one sample, sequenced in a study of blood T cell repertoires in COVID-19. Clones were read by immunoSEQ multiplex PCR, and TCRdb kept only the in-frame ones, dropping some. The sample yields 210,000 or so clones, about nine tenths seen once. Sequenced material: peripheral blood. These receptors originate from a man aged 40-50 years with acute or convalescent COVID-19. Both conserved end residues are part of each CDR3.

V gene | CDR3 protein
TRBV7-9 | CASSLTGEGYGYTF
TRBV6-5 | CAGQGAEKLFF
TRBV2 | CASGGQRETQYF
TRBV4-1 | CASSQESLGQGNYEQYF
TRBV25-1 | CASSGGRIYEQYF
TRBV4-2 | CASSQDVMAGLTHYEQYF
TRBV5-8 | CASSAGTSGEETQYF
TRBV18 | CASSPWDRGNQPQHF
TRBV2 | CASNGGGIHEQYF
TRBV2 | CASSEGGNYGYTF
TRBV9 | CASSGTSGHNEQFF
TRBV11-3 | CASSRYAGEQYF
TRBV20-1 | CSAKERNEQFF
TRBV10-3 | CAIRQGSLPHTGELFF
TRBV4-2 | CASSQELAGGANQETQYF
TRBV29-1 | CSAAAGTANTEAFF
TRBV4-3 | CASSHPLPGQSYEQYF
TRBV7-2 | CASSLGQWETQYF
TRBV5-4 | CASSRGRPSGGEKLFF
TRBV14 | CASSHGDRDYTF
TRBV28 | CASSPGGVNQPQHF
TRBV10-3 | CAIAPGQGIGNTIYF
TRBV5-1 | CASSLLGVDEAFF
TRBV29-1 | CSVEDPLAGRTDTQYF
TRBV10-3 | CAISSRLAGEDEQYF
TRBV5-6 | CASSGGNSPLHF
TRBV2 | CASSELSGGFYEQYF
TRBV5-6 | CASSGTGRYEQYF
TRBV5-6 | CASSWGGGMTEAFF
TRBV4-2 | CASSQDRRGLQETQYF
TRBV27 | CASSLWAGTANTEAFF
TRBV3-1/TRBV3-2 | CASSQSGTGPYNEQFF
TRBV5-1 | CASSLDSNSNQPQHF
TRBV4-1 | CASSQPVGNSPLHF
TRBV20-1 | CSASSSASGDLDTDTQYF